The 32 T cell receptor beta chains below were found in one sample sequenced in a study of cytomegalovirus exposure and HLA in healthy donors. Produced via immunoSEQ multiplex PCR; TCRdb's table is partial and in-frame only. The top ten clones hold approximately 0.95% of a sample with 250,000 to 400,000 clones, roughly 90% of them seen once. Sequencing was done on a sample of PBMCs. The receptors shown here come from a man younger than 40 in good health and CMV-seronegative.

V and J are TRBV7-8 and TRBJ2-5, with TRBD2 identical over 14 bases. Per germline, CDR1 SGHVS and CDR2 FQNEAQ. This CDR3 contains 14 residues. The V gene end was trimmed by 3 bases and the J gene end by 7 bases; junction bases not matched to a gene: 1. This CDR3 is CASSLTSGGVTQYF. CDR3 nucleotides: TGTGCCAGCAGCTTGACTAGCGGGGGGGTGACCCAGTACTTC.

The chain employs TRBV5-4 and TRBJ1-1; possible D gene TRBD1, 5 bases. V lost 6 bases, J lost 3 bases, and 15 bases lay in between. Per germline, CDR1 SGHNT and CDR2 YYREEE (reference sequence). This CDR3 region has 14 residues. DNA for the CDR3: TGTGCCAGCACCTTAGGGGCTTGGGACACTGAAGCTTTCTTT. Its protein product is CASTLGAWDTEAFF.

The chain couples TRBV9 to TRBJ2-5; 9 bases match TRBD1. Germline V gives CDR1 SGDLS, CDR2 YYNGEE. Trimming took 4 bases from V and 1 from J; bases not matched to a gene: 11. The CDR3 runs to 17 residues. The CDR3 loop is CASSPNTGTGTQETQYF. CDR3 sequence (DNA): TGTGCCAGCAGCCCTAACACCGGGACAGGGACCCAAGAGACCCAGTACTTC.

The CDR3 reads CASSLTGVGNQPQHF. The CDR3 coding sequence is TGTGCCAGCAGCTTGACAGGGGTTGGCAATCAGCCCCAGCATTTT. The chain combines TRBV11-2 with TRBJ1-5, with TRBD1 matching over 8 bases. The trim removed 3 bases at V and 2 bases at J, leaving 3 bases unmatched. The V gene's germline CDR1 is SGHAT and CDR2 FQNNGV. The CDR3 spans 15 residues.

The CDR3 reads CASSLAGGGTGELFF. The CDR3 DNA is TGTGCCAGCAGCTTGGCAGGGGGTGGGACCGGGGAGCTGTTTTTT. The rearrangement uses TRBV5-4 and TRBJ2-2, with 7 bases that match TRBD1. This CDR3 is 15 amino acids long. Per the germline V gene, CDR1 is SGHNT and CDR2 is YYREEE (reference sequence). V shed 0 bases, J shed 5 bases, and the junction held 4 bases outside the gene matches.

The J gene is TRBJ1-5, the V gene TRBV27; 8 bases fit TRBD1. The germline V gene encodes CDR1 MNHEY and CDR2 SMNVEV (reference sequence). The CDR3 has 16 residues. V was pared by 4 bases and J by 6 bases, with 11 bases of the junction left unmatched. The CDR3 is CASSSSGGRSGQPQHF. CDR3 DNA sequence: TGTGCCAGCAGTTCGTCAGGGGGCCGGTCGGGTCAGCCCCAGCATTTT.

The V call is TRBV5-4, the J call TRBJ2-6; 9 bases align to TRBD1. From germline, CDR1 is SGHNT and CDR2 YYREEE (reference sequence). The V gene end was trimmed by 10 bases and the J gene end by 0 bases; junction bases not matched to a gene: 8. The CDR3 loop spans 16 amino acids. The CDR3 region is CAGAGTGTSGANVLTF. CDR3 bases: TGTGCCGGGGCCGGGACAGGGACCTCTGGGGCCAACGTCCTGACTTTC.

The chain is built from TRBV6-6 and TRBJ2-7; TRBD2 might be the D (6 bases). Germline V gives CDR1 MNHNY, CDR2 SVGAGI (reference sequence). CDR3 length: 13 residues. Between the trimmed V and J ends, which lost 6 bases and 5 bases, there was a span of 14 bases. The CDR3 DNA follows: TGTGCCAGCAGGGGGGGTGTAGGGGACGAGCAGTACTTC. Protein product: CASRGGVGDEQYF.

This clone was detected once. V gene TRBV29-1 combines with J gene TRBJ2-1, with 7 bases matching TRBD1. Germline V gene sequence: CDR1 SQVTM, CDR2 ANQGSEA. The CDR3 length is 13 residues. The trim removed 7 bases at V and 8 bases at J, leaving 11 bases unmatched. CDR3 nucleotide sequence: TGCAGCGCCACCCAGGGGGTGATGGATGAGCAGTTCTTC. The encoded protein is CSATQGVMDEQFF.

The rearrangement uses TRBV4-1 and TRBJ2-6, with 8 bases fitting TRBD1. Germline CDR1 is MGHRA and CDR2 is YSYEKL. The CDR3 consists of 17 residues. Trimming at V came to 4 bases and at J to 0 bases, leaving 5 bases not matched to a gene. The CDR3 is CASSPGQAFSGANVLTF. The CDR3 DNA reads TGCGCCAGCAGCCCGGGACAGGCCTTCTCTGGGGCCAACGTCCTGACTTTC.

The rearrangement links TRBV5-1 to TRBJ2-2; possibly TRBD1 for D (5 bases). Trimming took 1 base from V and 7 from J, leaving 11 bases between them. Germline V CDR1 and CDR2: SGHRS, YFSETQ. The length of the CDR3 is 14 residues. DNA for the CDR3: TGCGCCAGCAGCTTGTCAGGGTTGGTCGGGGAGCTGTTTTTT. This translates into CASSLSGLVGELFF.

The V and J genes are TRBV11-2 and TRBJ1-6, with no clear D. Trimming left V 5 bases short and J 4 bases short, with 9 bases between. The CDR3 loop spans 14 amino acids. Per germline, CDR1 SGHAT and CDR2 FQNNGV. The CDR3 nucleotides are TGTGCCAGCAGCAGAGTTGAGTATAATTCACCCCTCCACTTT. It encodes CASSRVEYNSPLHF.

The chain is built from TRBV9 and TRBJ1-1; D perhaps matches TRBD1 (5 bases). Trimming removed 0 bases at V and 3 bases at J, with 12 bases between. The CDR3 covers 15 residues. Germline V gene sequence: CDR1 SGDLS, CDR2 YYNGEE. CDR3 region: CASSVVGRADTEAFF. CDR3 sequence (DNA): TGTGCCAGCAGCGTAGTAGGCAGGGCAGACACTGAAGCTTTCTTT.

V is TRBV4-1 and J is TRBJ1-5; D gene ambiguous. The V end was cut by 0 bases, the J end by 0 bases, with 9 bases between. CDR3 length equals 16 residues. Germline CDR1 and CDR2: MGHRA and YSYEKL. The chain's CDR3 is CASSQDASYSNQPQHF. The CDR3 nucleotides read TGCGCCAGCAGCCAAGACGCTAGCTATAGCAATCAGCCCCAGCATTTT.

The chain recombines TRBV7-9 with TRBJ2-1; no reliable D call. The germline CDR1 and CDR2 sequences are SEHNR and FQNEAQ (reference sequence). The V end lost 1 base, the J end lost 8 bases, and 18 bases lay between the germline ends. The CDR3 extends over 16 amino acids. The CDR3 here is CASSLVLGHFSHEQFF. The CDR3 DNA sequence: TGTGCCAGCAGCTTAGTTCTGGGCCACTTCTCGCATGAGCAGTTCTTC.

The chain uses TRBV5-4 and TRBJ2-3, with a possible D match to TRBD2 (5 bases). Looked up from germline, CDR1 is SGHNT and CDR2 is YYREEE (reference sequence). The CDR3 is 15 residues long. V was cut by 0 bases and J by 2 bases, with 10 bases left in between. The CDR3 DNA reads TGTGCCAGCAGCTTGGTAGGAGGATTCACAGATACGCAGTATTTT. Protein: CASSLVGGFTDTQYF.

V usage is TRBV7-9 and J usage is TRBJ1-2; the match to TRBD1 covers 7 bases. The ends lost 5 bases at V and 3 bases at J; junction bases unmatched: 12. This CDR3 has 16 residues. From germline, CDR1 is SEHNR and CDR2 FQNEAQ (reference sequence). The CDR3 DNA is TGTGCCAGCAGCCCAGCAGGCGGCAGGGGGTACTATGGCTACACCTTC. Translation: CASSPAGGRGYYGYTF.

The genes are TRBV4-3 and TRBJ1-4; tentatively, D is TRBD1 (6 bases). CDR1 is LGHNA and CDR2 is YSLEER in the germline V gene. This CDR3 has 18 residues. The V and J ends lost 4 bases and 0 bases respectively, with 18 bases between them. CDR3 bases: TGCGCCAGCAGCCCGCACGGGACATCCCCTTCAACTAATGAAAAACTGTTTTTT. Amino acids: CASSPHGTSPSTNEKLFF.

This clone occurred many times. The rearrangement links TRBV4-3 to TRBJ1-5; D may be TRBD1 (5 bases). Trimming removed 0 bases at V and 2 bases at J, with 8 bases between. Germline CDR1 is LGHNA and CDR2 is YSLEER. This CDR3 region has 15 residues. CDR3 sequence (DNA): TGCGCCAGCAGCCAAGATACGGGGGGCAATCAGCCCCAGCATTTT. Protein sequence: CASSQDTGGNQPQHF.

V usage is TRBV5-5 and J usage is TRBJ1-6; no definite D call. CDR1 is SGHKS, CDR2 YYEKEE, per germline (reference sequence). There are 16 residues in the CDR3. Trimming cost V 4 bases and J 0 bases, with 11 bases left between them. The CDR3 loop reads CASSPPGGSYNSPLHF. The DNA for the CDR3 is TGTGCCAGCAGCCCCCCTGGAGGCTCCTATAATTCACCCCTCCACTTT.

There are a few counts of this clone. The CDR3 DNA is TGTGCCAGCAGCTCCGTCCGGGGCACCGGGGAGCTGTTTTTT. Its protein is CASSSVRGTGELFF. The chain employs TRBV11-2 and TRBJ2-2; tentative D call: TRBD2 (5 bases). The CDR3 is 14 amino acids. Between the trimmed V and J ends, which lost 4 bases and 4 bases, there was a span of 10 bases. Germline lookup yields CDR1 SGHAT and CDR2 FQNNGV.

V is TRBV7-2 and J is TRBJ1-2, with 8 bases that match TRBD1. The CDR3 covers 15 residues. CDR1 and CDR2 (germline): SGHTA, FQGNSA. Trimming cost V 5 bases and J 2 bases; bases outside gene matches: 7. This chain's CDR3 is CASSADRGRNYGYTF. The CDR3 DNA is TGTGCCAGCAGCGCCGACAGGGGAAGAAACTATGGCTACACCTTC.

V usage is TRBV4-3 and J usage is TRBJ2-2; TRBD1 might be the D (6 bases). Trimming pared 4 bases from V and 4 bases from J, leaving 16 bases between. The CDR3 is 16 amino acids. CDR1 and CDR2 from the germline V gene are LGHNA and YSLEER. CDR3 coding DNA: TGCGCCAGCAGCCCTCAAGGGGGTCGGCGCACCGGGGAGCTGTTTTTT. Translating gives CASSPQGGRRTGELFF.

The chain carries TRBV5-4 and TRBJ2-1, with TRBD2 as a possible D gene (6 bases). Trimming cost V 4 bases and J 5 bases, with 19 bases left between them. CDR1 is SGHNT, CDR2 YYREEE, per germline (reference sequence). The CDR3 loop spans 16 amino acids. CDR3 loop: CASSVETGGADNEQFF. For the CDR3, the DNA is TGTGCCAGCAGCGTCGAAACTGGCGGGGCGGACAATGAGCAGTTCTTC.

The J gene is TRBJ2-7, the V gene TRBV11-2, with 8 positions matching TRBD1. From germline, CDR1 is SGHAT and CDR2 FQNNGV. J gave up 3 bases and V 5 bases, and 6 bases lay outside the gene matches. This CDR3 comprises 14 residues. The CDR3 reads CASSAGTGYYEQYF. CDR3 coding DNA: TGTGCCAGCAGCGCCGGGACAGGCTACTACGAGCAGTACTTC.

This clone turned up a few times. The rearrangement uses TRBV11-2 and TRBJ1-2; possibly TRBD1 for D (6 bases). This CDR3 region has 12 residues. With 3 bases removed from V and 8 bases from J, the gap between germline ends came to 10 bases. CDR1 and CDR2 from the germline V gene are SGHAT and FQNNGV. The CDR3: CASSFEGVGYTF. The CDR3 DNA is TGTGCCAGCAGCTTCGAGGGGGTCGGCTACACCTTC.

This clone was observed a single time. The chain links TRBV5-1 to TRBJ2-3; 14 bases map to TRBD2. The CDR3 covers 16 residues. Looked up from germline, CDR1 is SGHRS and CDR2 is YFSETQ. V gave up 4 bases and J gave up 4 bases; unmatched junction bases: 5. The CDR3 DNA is TGCGCCAGCAGCCCCGGACTAGCGGGGGGCGCAGATACGCAGTATTTT. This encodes CASSPGLAGGADTQYF.

As DNA, the CDR3 is TGTGCCAGCAGCTTTTTCAGGGGCATCGAGCAGTACTTC. It is translated as CASSFFRGIEQYF. The rearrangement uses TRBV7-2 and TRBJ2-7, with D possibly TRBD1 on 6 matching bases. Germline values: CDR1 SGHTA, CDR2 FQGNSA. The CDR3 is 13 residues long. The germline V and J ends were trimmed by 3 bases and 6 bases, with 12 bases remaining between them.

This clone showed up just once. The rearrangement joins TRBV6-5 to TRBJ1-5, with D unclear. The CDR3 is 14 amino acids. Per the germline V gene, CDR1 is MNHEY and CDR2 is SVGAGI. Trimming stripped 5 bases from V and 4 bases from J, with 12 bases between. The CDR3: CASSLGRRNQPQHF. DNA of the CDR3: TGTGCCAGCAGTCTGGGCAGGCGTAATCAGCCCCAGCATTTT.

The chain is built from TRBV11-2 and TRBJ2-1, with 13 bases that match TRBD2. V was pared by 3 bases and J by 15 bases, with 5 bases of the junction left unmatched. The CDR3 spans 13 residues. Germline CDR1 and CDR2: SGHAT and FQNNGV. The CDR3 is CASSFGLAGEGFF. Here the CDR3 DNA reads TGTGCCAGCAGCTTCGGACTAGCGGGGGAGGGGTTCTTC.

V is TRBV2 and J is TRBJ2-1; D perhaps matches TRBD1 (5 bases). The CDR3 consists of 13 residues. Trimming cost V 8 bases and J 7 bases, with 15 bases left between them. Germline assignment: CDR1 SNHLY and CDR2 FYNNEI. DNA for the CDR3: TGTGCCAGCGCGAATCAGGGCACTAATGAGCAGTTCTTC. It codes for CASANQGTNEQFF.

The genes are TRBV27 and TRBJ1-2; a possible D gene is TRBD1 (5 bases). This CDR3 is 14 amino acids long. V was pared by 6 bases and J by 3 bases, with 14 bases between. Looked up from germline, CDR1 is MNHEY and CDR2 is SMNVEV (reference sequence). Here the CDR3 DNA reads TGTGCCAGCAGGGGAGGACATGCTGACTATGGCTACACCTTC. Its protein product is CASRGGHADYGYTF.